What follows describes a single T cell receptor (beta chain). Its antigen has not been determined. The input lacks base qualities; no much larger clone sits a single base away. TCRbeta CDR3 regions were amplified from genomic DNA by means of the immunoSEQ Assay, a bias-controlled multiplex PCR. The authors' pipeline ran thus. The number of nucleated cells in each sample was estimated by amplification of reference gene primers within the assay. To quantify the absolute abundance of each unique TCRbeta CDR3 rearrangement, sequence reads were collapsed and filtered. For each sample, productive Simpson clonality was calculated as the square root of Simpson's diversity index over productive rearrangements. This immuneACCESS table, as held by TCRdb, lists in-frame sequences with V and J called but not all clones. Of the missing ones, under half trace to an unresolved V gene in checked studies; the others have no known cause. V and J calls and clone size follow that table, whereas D and trimming were derived from the DNA. Counted in this sample were approximately 24,000 clones; nearly 90% of them appeared once. The ten biggest clones cover approximately 20% of the sample.

Each collaborating institution followed its own protocols to collect whole blood in K2EDTA tubes. Collaborator samples were shipped for TCRbeta analysis as frozen whole blood, isolated PBMCs, or DNA extracted from either sample type. Sequences MNHEY (CDR1) and SMNVEV (CDR2) are obtained from the germline V gene (reference sequence). From the cysteine through the phenylalanine, the CDR3 covers 13 amino acids. Kept here is only the CDR3 DNA, which spans 39 bases and is read in frame from base 1. V gives up 8 bases and J gives up 0 bases, and the segment between their germline ends measures 11 bases. This sample is drawn from a study of blood T cell repertoires in COVID-19 (dated by TCRdb to the early 2020s). Broadly, across the study: Samples covering the acute and convalescent phases of COVID-19 were provided by collaborators in the United States, Italy and Spain. The repertoires were released in a freely available public database intended as a resource for research on the immune response to SARS-CoV-2. The samples were drawn from two sources: the first 160 participants of the ongoing ImmuneRACE study, and 1,200 or so subjects contributed by 6 global collaborators. Deeply sampled blood TCRbeta repertoires from subjects exposed to, actively infected with, or recovered from COVID-19 were included in the dataset. The sample metadata nearly always contained a de-identified subject ID, COVID-19 status, age in years and sex. The material from the prospective study consisted of cDNA or gDNA derived from T cells, B-cell-depleted T cells, or PBMCs. Where available, HLA class I and class II types were taken from metadata supplied by the sample provider and were not determined by assay-based typing. Beyond this particular receptor, the publication reports: Clinical and demographic metadata were provided uncurated, with the amount varying by source and participant.

This sequence uses TRBV27 and TRBJ2-7; tentative D gene TRBD1, with 6 bases matching. Material: peripheral blood. The TCR originated in a human donor in a cohort sampled during active COVID-19. The DNA is as follows: TGTGCCAGCGGGACAACCACCTCCTACGAGCAGTACTTC. Its coded protein is CASGTTTSYEQYF.